This note documents a single T cell receptor beta chain sequence. Original data processing: Estimation of nucleated cell counts relied on the amplification of reference gene primers. Using immunoSEQ multiplex PCR, the repertoire was profiled, and TCRdb retains in-frame clones only, with some absent. V and J calls and clone size are those listed in that table; D and trimming were worked out from the DNA. Of 140,000 or so clones listed, 70% to 80% are singletons. The data are from a study of blood T cell repertoires in COVID-19. Study-level information: Sites across the United States, Italy and Spain contributed samples from acute and convalescent COVID-19. From T cells, B-cell-depleted T cells, or PBMCs came the material, which was cDNA or gDNA.

CDR1 and CDR2 from the germline V gene are MGHDK and SYGVNS. With V trimmed by 4 bases and J by 11 bases, 4 bases remained unmatched. CDR3 size: 11 residues. Seattle patient enrollment occurred during active infection, with longitudinal follow-up thereafter. The receptor's source is a woman between 70 and 85 years old with COVID-19, enrolled during active disease. V is TRBV25-1 and J is TRBJ1-1; 7 positions agree with TRBD1. Sequenced sample: peripheral blood. The DNA for the CDR3 is TGTGCCAGCAGTGCCCAGGGGGTTGCTTTCTTT. Translating it yields CASSAQGVAFF.